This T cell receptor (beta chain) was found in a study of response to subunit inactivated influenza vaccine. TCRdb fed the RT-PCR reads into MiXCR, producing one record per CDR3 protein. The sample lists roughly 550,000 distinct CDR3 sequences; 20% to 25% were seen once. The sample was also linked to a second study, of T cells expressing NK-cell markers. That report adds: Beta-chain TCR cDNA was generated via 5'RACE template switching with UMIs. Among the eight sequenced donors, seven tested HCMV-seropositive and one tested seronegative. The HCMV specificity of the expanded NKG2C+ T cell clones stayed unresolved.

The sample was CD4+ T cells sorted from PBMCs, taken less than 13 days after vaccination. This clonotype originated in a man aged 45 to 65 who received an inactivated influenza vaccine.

The CDR3 region is CASSPTTFSTNEKLFF. CDR3 DNA: TGTGCCAGCAGCCCAACGACATTTTCAACTAATGAAAAACTGTTTTTT. The J gene is TRBJ1-4, the V gene TRBV4-2; D not resolved. The ends were cut back, 4 bases at V and 0 bases at J, with 12 bases in the middle. From germline, CDR1 is LGHNA and CDR2 YNFKEQ. The CDR3 loop spans 16 amino acids.